This is a list of T cell receptor beta chains from one sample in a study of shared clonotypes between healthy human individuals. Repertoires were generated with immunoSEQ multiplex PCR, while TCRdb's copy carries only in-frame clones and drops some. The data contain about 2 million clones, 85% to 95% of them singletons. The sample was naive CD8+ T cells sorted from blood. The receptors shown here come from a man aged 18 to 35 in good health. CDR3s include the opening cysteine and the closing phenylalanine or tryptophan. The order of the fields is CDR3 DNA, CDR3 protein, clone size, V gene, J gene, D gene. The D gene is left open where the match is weak. The size entry is marked missing in some rows and otherwise reads once, few, many or a size class.

TGTGCCAGCAGCCGGGAGGGGAATGAGCAGTTCTTC	CASSREGNEQFF	.	TRBV5-4	TRBJ2-1	TRBD2
TGTGCCTGGAGTGTACAGGGCGGTACCACAGATACGCAGTATTTT	CAWSVQGGTTDTQYF	.	TRBV30	TRBJ2-3	.
TGTGCCAGCAGCTCCGGACTAGCGGGAGTGGATAATGAGCAGTTCTTC	CASSSGLAGVDNEQFF	.	TRBV7-8	TRBJ2-1	TRBD2
TGTGCCAGCAGTCCCCCCGGCCGCGAGGAGACCCAGTACTTC	CASSPPGREETQYF	.	TRBV5-6	TRBJ2-5	.
TGTGCCAGCAGCACCCTGAACACCGGGGAGCTGTTTTTT	CASSTLNTGELFF	.	TRBV9	TRBJ2-2	.
TGTGCCAGCAGGACGGGGACAGGGGACACCGGGGAGCTGTTTTTT	CASRTGTGDTGELFF	.	TRBV27	TRBJ2-2	TRBD1
TGTGCCAGCAGCCAAACTCAAACCCCCACTGAAGCTTTCTTT	CASSQTQTPTEAFF	.	TRBV6-5	TRBJ1-1	.
TGTGCCAGTAGTATAGGGGGGACACCCGGGGCCAACGTCCTGACTTTC	CASSIGGTPGANVLTF	.	TRBV19	TRBJ2-6	.
TGTGCCAGCAGCTTTTCCCGCGATGAGCAGTTCTTC	CASSFSRDEQFF	.	TRBV5-6	TRBJ2-1	.
TGCGCCAGCAGCCCCGGGGCATCCTACGAGCAGTACTTC	CASSPGASYEQYF	.	TRBV5-1	TRBJ2-7	.
TGTGCCAGCAGCCTCGGACAGGTTCTAGCCAAAAACATTCAGTACTTC	CASSLGQVLAKNIQYF	.	TRBV28	TRBJ2-4	TRBD1
TGTGCCTGGAGTGTACCGGTTTCGGAGCAGTACTTC	CAWSVPVSEQYF	.	TRBV30	TRBJ2-7	.
TGTGCCAGCAGCTTTCTAGCGGGGGGCACAGATACGCAGTATTTT	CASSFLAGGTDTQYF	.	TRBV7-9	TRBJ2-3	TRBD2
TGTGCCAGCATTTTAGCGGGGGGGCCTAATACGCAGTATTTT	CASILAGGPNTQYF	.	TRBV2	TRBJ2-3	TRBD2
TGTGCCAGCAGTGCAACAGTCCTTGGGGATGGCTACACCTTC	CASSATVLGDGYTF	.	TRBV6-1	TRBJ1-2	.
TGTGCCAGCAAGGATTTGGCAGGGGGCTTGGGGGAGCAGTACTTC	CASKDLAGGLGEQYF	.	TRBV6-1	TRBJ2-7	TRBD1
TGTGCCAGCTCTAGCGGGAACTCCTACGAGCAGTACTTC	CASSSGNSYEQYF	.	TRBV6-6	TRBJ2-7	TRBD2
TGTGCCTGGAGTTCTAGCGGGGGAGATACGCAGTATTTT	CAWSSSGGDTQYF	.	TRBV30	TRBJ2-3	TRBD2
TGTGCCACCCGGGGGGGCCTAACAGATACGCAGTATTTT	CATRGGLTDTQYF	.	TRBV10-3	TRBJ2-3	TRBD2
TGTGCCAGCAGTTTAGCCGGACCCTACGAGCAGTACTTC	CASSLAGPYEQYF	.	TRBV27	TRBJ2-7	.
TGTGCCAGCAGGGAAGTTTCTTACGAGCAGTACTTC	CASREVSYEQYF	.	TRBV6-1	TRBJ2-7	.
TGTGCCAGCAGTCCATCAATGGGACACTTCAACTACGAGCAGTACTTC	CASSPSMGHFNYEQYF	.	TRBV27	TRBJ2-7	.
TGTGCCAGTAGTACTAGCGGGAGTTGGAATGAGCAGTTCTTC	CASSTSGSWNEQFF	.	TRBV19	TRBJ2-1	TRBD2
TGTGCCAGCAGTGAGGGATACTCGGGGGATGAGCAGTTCTTC	CASSEGYSGDEQFF	once	TRBV6-1	TRBJ2-1	.
TGTGCCAGCAGTGAATACGGACAGGCGTCCTACGAGCAGTACTTC	CASSEYGQASYEQYF	.	TRBV6-4	TRBJ2-7	TRBD1
TGTGCCAGCAGCTTCATTAGCGGGAACACCGGGGAGCTGTTTTTT	CASSFISGNTGELFF	.	TRBV7-2	TRBJ2-2	.
TGCGCCAGCAGCTTGGCTGGGGACGGGGGCGAGCAGTACTTC	CASSLAGDGGEQYF	.	TRBV5-1	TRBJ2-7	.
TGTGCCACCAGCAGACGTAACGAAGATGCGGTTGGGGAGCAGTACTTC	CATSRRNEDAVGEQYF	once	TRBV15	TRBJ2-7	.
TGTGCCAGCAGCCCCCCCCGAGGGGCAAATCTATACGAGCAGTACTTC	CASSPPRGANLYEQYF	.	TRBV11-2	TRBJ2-7	.
TGCGCCAGCAGCCAAGAGGGAGGTCGGCCCCTCGGAGATGAGCAGTTCTTC	CASSQEGGRPLGDEQFF	.	TRBV4-3	TRBJ2-1	.
TGTGCCAGCACTGGGACCTCCGGGGCCAACGTCCTGACTTTC	CASTGTSGANVLTF	.	TRBV6-1	TRBJ2-6	.
TGTGCCAGCAGTTTACCGGGACAGGGGGCTGAAGCTTTCTTT	CASSLPGQGAEAFF	.	TRBV28	TRBJ1-1	TRBD1
TGTGCCAGCGGACAGGGGATGCCTGAAGCTTTCTTT	CASGQGMPEAFF	once	TRBV6-1	TRBJ1-1	TRBD1
TGTGCCAGCAGCACGACTAGCGGGGGTAACACCGGGGAGCTGTTTTTT	CASSTTSGGNTGELFF	.	TRBV9	TRBJ2-2	TRBD2
TGTGCCAGTAGTATAGACCCGGGGACAGGGGAGGCCAATGAGCAGTTCTTC	CASSIDPGTGEANEQFF	.	TRBV19	TRBJ2-1	TRBD1
TGTGCCACCAGCACCGGCTATAACGTCGAGCAGTACTTC	CATSTGYNVEQYF	.	TRBV15	TRBJ2-7	.
TGTGCCAGCAGTTTGTCCGGGACAGGGGGCGACGAGCAGTACTTC	CASSLSGTGGDEQYF	.	TRBV6-5	TRBJ2-7	TRBD1
TGTGCCAGCAGTTTACTGGGGCAAGTGCAGGGGGGTCAGCCCCAGCATTTT	CASSLLGQVQGGQPQHF	.	TRBV28	TRBJ1-5	TRBD1
TGTGCCAGCAGCTTACTCGCAGGGGGCGCGTCAGATACGCAGTATTTT	CASSLLAGGASDTQYF	.	TRBV7-6	TRBJ2-3	TRBD1
TGCGCCAGCAGCCAAGATCCTAGCGGGGGTTATACGCAGTATTTT	CASSQDPSGGYTQYF	.	TRBV4-1	TRBJ2-3	TRBD2
TGTGCCAGCAGCGTAGCAACGGAGAGCTCCTACAATGAGCAGTTCTTC	CASSVATESSYNEQFF	.	TRBV9	TRBJ2-1	.
TGTGCCAGCAGTTACTCACCCCTCCATGGCTACACCTTC	CASSYSPLHGYTF	.	TRBV6-5	TRBJ1-2	.
TGTGCCAGCAGCGCGAATGGAGGGGACTATGGCTACACCTTC	CASSANGGDYGYTF	.	TRBV9	TRBJ1-2	.
TGTGCCGGCCCCGGGCCAAGGGATACTGAAGCTTTCTTT	CAGPGPRDTEAFF	.	TRBV30	TRBJ1-1	.
TGTGCCAGCAGTTATGAGGGGGTCAACACTGAAGCTTTCTTT	CASSYEGVNTEAFF	.	TRBV28	TRBJ1-1	.
TGTGCCAGCAGCGTTCCTAGCGGGCTCAACTATGGCTACACCTTC	CASSVPSGLNYGYTF	.	TRBV21-1	TRBJ1-2	.
TGTGCCAGCACTCTCCTAGCGGGGGCCACAGATACGCAGTATTTT	CASTLLAGATDTQYF	.	TRBV11-2	TRBJ2-3	TRBD2
TGTGCCAGCAGTTCCTCCCCGACAGGCTCCTACAATGAGCAGTTCTTC	CASSSSPTGSYNEQFF	.	TRBV28	TRBJ2-1	.
TGTGCCAGCAGTGAAGCACCAGGGGGTATTTCCTATAATTCACCCCTCCACTTT	CASSEAPGGISYNSPLHF	.	TRBV6-1	TRBJ1-6	TRBD1
TGTGCCAGCAGTCTAGACGGGGGCACGAACTATGGCTACACCTTC	CASSLDGGTNYGYTF	.	TRBV7-6	TRBJ1-2	.
TGTGCCAGCAGCTTGTTTCCCCAGGCGGGAGGCGGAGAGGATGAGCAGTTCTTC	CASSLFPQAGGGEDEQFF	many	TRBV5-4	TRBJ2-1	TRBD2
TGCGCCAGCAGCCAAGAGGCAGACCCCTATGGCTACACCTTC	CASSQEADPYGYTF	.	TRBV4-1	TRBJ1-2	.
TGTGCTAGTGGTTCACCTTATAGTAGCAGTGAGCAGTTCTTC	CASGSPYSSSEQFF	.	TRBV12-5	TRBJ2-1	.
TGCGCCAGCAGTGAGGAGACCCGGGGGGGACAGGGCCATGTAAGCGTTGAAGCTTTCTTT	CASSEETRGGQGHVSVEAFF	.	TRBV10-1	TRBJ1-1	TRBD1
TGTGCCAGCAGCCTCGAAGGGACTAACACCGGGGAGCTGTTTTTT	CASSLEGTNTGELFF	.	TRBV7-9	TRBJ2-2	.
TGTGCCTGGAGTGTAACAGACACTGAAGCTTTCTTT	CAWSVTDTEAFF	few	TRBV30	TRBJ1-1	.
TGTGCCAGCAGTTTTGGCGGCACGAACACTGAAGCTTTCTTT	CASSFGGTNTEAFF	.	TRBV27	TRBJ1-1	.